The 8 T cell receptor beta chains below come from one sample, sequenced in a study of early T cells in non-severe SARS-CoV-2 infection. TCRdb re-derived calls from the 5' RACE reads in MiXCR, one entry per CDR3 protein. The data hold some 61,000 distinct CDR3 sequences, with less than 15% observed a single time. The sequenced material came from whole blood. These receptors were taken from an adult who was a healthcare worker with PCR-confirmed SARS-CoV-2 infection or an uninfected control (not recorded which).

In its sample, this clonotype was seen many times. This chain uses TRBV6-5 with TRBJ2-1; 10 nucleotides line up with TRBD2. The CDR3 spans 14 residues. Germline CDR1 and CDR2: MNHEY and SVGAGI. V dropped 2 bases and J dropped 8; count of bases not matched to a gene: 3. The CDR3 spells CASSYHLAGDEQFF. The CDR3 DNA reads as TGTGCCAGCAGTTACCACCTAGCGGGAGATGAGCAGTTCTTC.

In its sample, this clonotype was seen a few times. An end of the junction differs from the germline gene, which may be a read error. The rearrangement uses TRBV7-3 and TRBJ2-2; TRBD2 aligns across 7 bases. The germline V gene encodes CDR1 SGHTA and CDR2 FQGTGA. The CDR3 sequence is 16 residues long. This CDR3 reads CASSLIVRENPGELFF. Written as DNA, the CDR3 is TGTGCCAGCAGCTTAATAGTGCGGGAGAACCCCGGGGAGCTGTTTTTT.

A few counts support this clonotype. This chain links TRBV7-9 with TRBJ1-5; D not resolved. The V and J ends lost 1 base and 3 bases respectively, with 10 bases between them. Germline loops: CDR1 SEHNR, CDR2 FQNEAQ (reference sequence). This CDR3 is built from 15 residues. The chain's CDR3 is CASSLGSGSNQPQHF. As DNA, the CDR3 is TGTGCCAGCAGCTTAGGTTCCGGATCCAATCAGCCCCAGCATTTT.

This clonotype was observed at least ten times. The chain couples TRBV5-4 to TRBJ1-2; no firm D call. Trimming pared 4 bases from V and 7 bases from J, leaving 14 bases between. Germline lookup yields CDR1 SGHNT and CDR2 YYREEE (reference sequence). The CDR3 contains 13 residues. The CDR3 loop reads CASSPDLRRGYTF. In DNA form, the CDR3 reads TGTGCCAGCAGCCCGGACCTACGCCGTGGCTACACCTTC.

This clonotype was seen many times. V is TRBV7-9 and J is TRBJ1-4; D is uncertain. Germline CDR1 is SEHNR and CDR2 is FQNEAQ (reference sequence). The CDR3 has 13 residues. Trimming cost V 7 bases and J 0 bases, with 6 bases left between them. The CDR3: CASMRATNEKLFF. The CDR3 nucleotides read TGTGCCAGCATGAGGGCAACTAATGAAAAACTGTTTTTT.

The J gene is TRBJ2-7, the V gene TRBV28; weak D call: TRBD2 (5 bases). Trimming took 5 bases from V and 3 from J, leaving 11 bases between them. The CDR3 is 13 amino acids. Germline CDR1 and CDR2: MDHEN and SYDVKM. In nucleotides, the CDR3 is TGTGCCAGCAGTGGACTCTCGGGCTACGAGCAGTACTTC. It codes for CASSGLSGYEQYF.

V is TRBV10-3 and J is TRBJ1-3, with TRBD1 as a possible D gene (5 bases). The CDR3 totals 12 residues. V gave up 11 bases and J gave up 3 bases, with 11 bases separating them. The germline V gene has CDR1 ENHRY and CDR2 SYGVKD. The DNA of the CDR3 is TGTGCCGCGACGGGGGATGGAAACACCATATATTTT. Protein product: CAATGDGNTIYF.

This clonotype was detected only a few times. The chain has TRBV28 and TRBJ2-3, with a possible D match to TRBD1 (6 bases). Trimming left V 4 bases short and J 1 base short, with 9 bases between. This CDR3 is built from 14 residues. CDR1 and CDR2 (germline): MDHEN, SYDVKM. The CDR3 nucleotides read TGTGCCAGCAGTTGGGCAGGGGGCACAGATACGCAGTATTTT. This encodes CASSWAGGTDTQYF.